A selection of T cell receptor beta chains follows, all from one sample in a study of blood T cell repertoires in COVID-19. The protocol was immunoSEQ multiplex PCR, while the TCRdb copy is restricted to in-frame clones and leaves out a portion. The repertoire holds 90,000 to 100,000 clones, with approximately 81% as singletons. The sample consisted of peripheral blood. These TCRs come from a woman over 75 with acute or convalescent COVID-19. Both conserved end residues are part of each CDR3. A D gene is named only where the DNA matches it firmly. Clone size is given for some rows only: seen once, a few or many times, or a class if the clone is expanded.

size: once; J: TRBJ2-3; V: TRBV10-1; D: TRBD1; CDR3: CASRTDRGMSDTQYF; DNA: TGCGCCAGCAGAACCGACAGGGGAATGTCAGATACGCAGTATTTT
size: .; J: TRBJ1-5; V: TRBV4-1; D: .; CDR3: CASSLSGGREQPQHF; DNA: TGCGCCAGCAGCCTCTCTGGGGGGAGGGAACAGCCCCAGCATTTT
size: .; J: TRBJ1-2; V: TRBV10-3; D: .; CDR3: CAITTGLYGYTF; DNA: TGTGCCATCACTACAGGGCTCTATGGCTACACCTTC
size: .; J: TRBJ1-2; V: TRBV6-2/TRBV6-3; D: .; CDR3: CASSPGFYGYTF; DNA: TGTGCCAGCAGTCCAGGATTCTATGGCTACACCTTC
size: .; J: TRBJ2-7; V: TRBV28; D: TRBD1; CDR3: CASSVEGTGNYEQYF; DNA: TGTGCCAGCAGCGTAGAGGGGACAGGGAATTACGAGCAGTACTTC
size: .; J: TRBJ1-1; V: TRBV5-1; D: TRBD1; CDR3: CASAIQGTPGEAFF; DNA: TGCGCCAGCGCAATACAGGGGACCCCGGGTGAAGCTTTCTTT
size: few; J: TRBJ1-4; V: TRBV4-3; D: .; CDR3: CASSQRWGGATEKLFF; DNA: TGCGCCAGCAGCCAAAGGTGGGGGGGGGCTACGGAAAAACTGTTTTTT
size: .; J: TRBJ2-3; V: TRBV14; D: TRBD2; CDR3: CASSPGLATLPSTDTQYF; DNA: TGTGCCAGCAGCCCGGGACTAGCGACACTCCCTAGCACAGATACGCAGTATTTT
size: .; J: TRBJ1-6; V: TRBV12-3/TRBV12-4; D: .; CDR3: CASSSQMGALHF; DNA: TGTGCCAGCAGTTCCCAGATGGGGGCACTCCACTTT
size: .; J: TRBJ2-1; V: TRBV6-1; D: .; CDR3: CASSATPGSAHNEQFF; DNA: TGTGCCAGCAGTGCCACTCCGGGGTCGGCGCACAATGAGCAGTTCTTC
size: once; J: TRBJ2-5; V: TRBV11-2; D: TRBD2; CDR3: CASSWSPGLGRRIQETQYF; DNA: TGTGCCAGCAGCTGGAGTCCGGGACTAGGGCGGCGAATACAAGAGACCCAGTACTTC
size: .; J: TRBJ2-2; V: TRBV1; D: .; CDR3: CTSSHRGLRTGELFF; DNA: TGCACCAGCAGCCATAGGGGGCTTCGGACCGGGGAGCTGTTTTTT
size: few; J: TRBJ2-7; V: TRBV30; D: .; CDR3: CAWSDYYEQYF; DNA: TGTGCCTGGAGTGATTACTACGAGCAGTACTTC